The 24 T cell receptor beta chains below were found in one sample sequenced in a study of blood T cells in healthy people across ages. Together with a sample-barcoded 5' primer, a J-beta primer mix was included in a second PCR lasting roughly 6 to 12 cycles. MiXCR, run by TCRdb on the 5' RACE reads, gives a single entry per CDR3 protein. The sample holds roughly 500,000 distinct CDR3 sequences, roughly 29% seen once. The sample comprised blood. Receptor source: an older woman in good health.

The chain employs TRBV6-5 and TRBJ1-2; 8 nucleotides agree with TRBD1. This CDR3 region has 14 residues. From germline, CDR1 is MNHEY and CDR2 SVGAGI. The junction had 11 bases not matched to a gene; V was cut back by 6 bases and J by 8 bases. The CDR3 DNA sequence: TGTGCCAGCAGGCTCGCAGGGGGCGCACTAGGCTACACCTTC. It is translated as CASRLAGGALGYTF.

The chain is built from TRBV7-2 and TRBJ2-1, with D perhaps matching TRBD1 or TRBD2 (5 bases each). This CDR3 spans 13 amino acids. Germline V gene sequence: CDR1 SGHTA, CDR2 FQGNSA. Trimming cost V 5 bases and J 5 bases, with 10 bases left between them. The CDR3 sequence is CASSRGRNNEQFF. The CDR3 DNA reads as TGTGCCAGCAGCAGGGGACGAAACAATGAGCAGTTCTTC.

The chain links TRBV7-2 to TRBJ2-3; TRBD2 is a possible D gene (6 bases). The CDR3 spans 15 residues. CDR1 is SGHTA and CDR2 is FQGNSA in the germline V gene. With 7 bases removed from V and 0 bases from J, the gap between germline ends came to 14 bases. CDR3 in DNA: TGTGCCAGCAACCGGCAGCTAGCGAGCACAGATACGCAGTATTTT. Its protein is CASNRQLASTDTQYF.

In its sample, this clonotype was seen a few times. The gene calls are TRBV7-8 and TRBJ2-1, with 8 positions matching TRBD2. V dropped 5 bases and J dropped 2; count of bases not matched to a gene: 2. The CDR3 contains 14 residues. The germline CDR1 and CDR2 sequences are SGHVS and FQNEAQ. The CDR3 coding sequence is TGTGCCAGCAGCCCGGGGGGGGCCTACAATGAGCAGTTCTTC. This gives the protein CASSPGGAYNEQFF.

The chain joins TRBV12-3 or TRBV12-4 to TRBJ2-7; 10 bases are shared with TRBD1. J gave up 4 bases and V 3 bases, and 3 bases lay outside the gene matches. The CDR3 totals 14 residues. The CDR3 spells CASSFGTGVYEQYF. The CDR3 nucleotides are TGTGCCAGCAGTTTCGGGACAGGGGTGTACGAGCAGTACTTC.

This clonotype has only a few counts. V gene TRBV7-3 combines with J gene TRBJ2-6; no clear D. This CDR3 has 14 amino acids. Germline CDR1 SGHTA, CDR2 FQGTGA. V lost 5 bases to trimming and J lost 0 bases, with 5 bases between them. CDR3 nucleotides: TGTGCCAGCAGCCACGACTCTGGGGCCAACGTCCTGACTTTC. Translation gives CASSHDSGANVLTF.

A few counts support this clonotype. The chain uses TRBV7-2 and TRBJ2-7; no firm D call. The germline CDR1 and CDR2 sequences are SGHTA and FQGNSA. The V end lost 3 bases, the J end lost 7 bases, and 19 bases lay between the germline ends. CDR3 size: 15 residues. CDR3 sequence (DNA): TGTGCCAGCAGCTTTACCGGGCCTTCCATGTTAGAGCAGTACTTC. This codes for CASSFTGPSMLEQYF.

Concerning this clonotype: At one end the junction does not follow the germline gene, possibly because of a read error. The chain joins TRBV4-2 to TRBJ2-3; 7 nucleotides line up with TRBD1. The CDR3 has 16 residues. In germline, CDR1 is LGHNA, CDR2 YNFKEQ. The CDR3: CASSQGRGGPTETQYF. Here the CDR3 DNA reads TGTGCCAGCAGCCAAGGGAGAGGGGGCCCTACAGAAACGCAGTATTTT.

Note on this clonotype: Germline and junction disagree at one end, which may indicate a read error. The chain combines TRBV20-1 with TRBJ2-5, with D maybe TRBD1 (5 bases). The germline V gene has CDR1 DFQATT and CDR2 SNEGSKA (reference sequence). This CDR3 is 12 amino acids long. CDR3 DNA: TGCAGTGCTAGAGTGCAGGGCGAGACCCAGTGCTTC. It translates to CSARVQGETQCF.

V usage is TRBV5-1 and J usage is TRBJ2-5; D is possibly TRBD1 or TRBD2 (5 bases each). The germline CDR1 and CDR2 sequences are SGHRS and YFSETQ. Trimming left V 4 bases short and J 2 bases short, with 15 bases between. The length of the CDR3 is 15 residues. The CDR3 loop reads CASSLGTADQETQYF. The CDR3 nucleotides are TGCGCCAGCAGCCTGGGGACGGCCGATCAAGAGACCCAGTACTTC.

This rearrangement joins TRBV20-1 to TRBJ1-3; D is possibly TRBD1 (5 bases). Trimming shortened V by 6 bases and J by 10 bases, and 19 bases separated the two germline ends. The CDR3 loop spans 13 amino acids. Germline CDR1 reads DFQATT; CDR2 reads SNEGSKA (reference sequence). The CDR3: CSAHTPGLRTIYF. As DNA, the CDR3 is TGCAGTGCACATACGCCAGGGTTGAGGACCATATATTTT.

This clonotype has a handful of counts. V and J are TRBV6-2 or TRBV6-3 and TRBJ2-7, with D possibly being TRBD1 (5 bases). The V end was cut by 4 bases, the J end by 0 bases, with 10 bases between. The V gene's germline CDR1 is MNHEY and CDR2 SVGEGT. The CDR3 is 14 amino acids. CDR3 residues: CASSSPRGSYEQYF. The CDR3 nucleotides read TGTGCCAGCAGTTCCCCTAGGGGCTCCTACGAGCAGTACTTC.

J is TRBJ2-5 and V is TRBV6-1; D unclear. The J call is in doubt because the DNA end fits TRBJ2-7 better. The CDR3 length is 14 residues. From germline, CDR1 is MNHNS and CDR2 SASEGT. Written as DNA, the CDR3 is TGTGCCAGCAGTGCCCAAAGGGATAACTACGAGCAGTACTTC. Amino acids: CASSAQRDNYEQYF.

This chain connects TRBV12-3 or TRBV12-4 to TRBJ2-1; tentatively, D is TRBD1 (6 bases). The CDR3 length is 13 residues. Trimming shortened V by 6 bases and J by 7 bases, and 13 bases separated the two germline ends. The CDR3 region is CASSALQGNEQFF. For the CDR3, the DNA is TGTGCCAGCAGCGCGCTACAGGGAAATGAGCAGTTCTTC.

This chain's CDR3 is CASMGQSSYEQYF. In DNA, the CDR3 is TGTGCCAGTATGGGACAGAGCTCCTACGAGCAGTACTTC. The chain joins TRBV19 to TRBJ2-7; 7 bases map to TRBD1. From germline, CDR1 is LNHDA and CDR2 SQIVND (reference sequence). V shed 7 bases, J shed 0 bases, and the junction held 3 bases outside the gene matches. CDR3 length: 13 residues.

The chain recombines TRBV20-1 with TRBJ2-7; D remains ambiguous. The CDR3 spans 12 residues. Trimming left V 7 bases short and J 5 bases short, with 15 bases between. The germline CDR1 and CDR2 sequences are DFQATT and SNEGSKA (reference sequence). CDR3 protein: CSGYSDEDEQYF. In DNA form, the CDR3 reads TGCAGTGGTTATTCGGACGAGGACGAGCAGTACTTC.

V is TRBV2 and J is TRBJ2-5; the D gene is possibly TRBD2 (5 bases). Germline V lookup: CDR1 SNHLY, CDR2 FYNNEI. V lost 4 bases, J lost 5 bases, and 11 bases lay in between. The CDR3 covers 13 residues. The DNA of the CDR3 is TGTGCCAGCAGTGTCCGAGGGCGCGAGACCCAGTACTTC. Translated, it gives CASSVRGRETQYF.

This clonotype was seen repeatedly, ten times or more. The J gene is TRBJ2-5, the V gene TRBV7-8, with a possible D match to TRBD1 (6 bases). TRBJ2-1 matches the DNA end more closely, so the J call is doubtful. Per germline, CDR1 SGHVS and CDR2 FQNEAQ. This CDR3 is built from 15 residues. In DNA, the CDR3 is TGTGCCAGCAGCTCCGCGTCGACCCACAGGGTTTGGCAGTTCTTC. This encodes CASSSASTHRVWQFF.

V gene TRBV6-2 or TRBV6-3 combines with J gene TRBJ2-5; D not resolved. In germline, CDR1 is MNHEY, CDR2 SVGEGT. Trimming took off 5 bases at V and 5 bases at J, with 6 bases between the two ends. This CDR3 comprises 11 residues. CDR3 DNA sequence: TGTGCCAGCAGTGATACGGAGACCCAGTACTTC. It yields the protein CASSDTETQYF.

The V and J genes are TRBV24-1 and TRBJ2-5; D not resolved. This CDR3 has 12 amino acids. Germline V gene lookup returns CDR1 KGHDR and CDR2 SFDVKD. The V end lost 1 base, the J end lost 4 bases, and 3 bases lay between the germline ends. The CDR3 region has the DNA TGTGCCACCAGTGATTTTAGAGAGACCCAGTACTTC. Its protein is CATSDFRETQYF.

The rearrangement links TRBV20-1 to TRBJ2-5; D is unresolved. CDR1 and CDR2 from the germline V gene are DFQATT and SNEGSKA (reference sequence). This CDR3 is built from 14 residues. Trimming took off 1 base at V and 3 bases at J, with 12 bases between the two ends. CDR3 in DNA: TGCAGTGCTAGAGTCTGGGATTTTAAAGAGACCCAGTACTTC. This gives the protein CSARVWDFKETQYF.

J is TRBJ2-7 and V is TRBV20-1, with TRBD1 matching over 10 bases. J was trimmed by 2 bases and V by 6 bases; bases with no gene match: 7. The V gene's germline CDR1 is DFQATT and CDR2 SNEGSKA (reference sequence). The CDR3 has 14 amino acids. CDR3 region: CSAQGQGSTYEQYF. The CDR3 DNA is TGCAGTGCCCAGGGACAGGGGAGCACCTACGAGCAGTACTTC.

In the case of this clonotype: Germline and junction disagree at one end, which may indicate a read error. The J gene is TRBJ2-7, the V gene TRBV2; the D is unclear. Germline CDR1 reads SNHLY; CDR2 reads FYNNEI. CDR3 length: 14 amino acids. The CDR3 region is CASSEGPRIYEQDF. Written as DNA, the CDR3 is TGTGCCAGCAGTGAAGGGCCACGGATCTACGAGCAGGACTTC.

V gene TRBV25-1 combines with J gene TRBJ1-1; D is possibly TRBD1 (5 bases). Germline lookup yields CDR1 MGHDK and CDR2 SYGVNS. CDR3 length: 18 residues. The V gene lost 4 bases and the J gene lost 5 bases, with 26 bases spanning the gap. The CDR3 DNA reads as TGTGCCAGCAGTGGACACCAAGGGGTTAGGGGTTCGAGTACTGAAGCTTTCTTT. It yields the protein CASSGHQGVRGSSTEAFF.